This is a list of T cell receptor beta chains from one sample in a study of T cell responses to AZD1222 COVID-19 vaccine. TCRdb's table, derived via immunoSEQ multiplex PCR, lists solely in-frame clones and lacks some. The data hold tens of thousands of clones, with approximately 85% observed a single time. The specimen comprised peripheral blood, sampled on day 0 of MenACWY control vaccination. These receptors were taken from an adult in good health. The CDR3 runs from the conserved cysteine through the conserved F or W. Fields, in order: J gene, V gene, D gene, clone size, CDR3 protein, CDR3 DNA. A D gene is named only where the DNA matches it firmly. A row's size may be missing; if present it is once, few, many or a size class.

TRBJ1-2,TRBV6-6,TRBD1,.,CATTEDRSYGYTF,TGTGCCACCACCGAGGACAGGTCCTATGGCTACACCTTC
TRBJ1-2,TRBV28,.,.,CASSPSGVVYGYTF,TGTGCCAGCAGTCCTTCCGGAGTCGTCTATGGCTACACCTTC
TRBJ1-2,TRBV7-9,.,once,CASSPAGSAEGYTF,TGTGCCAGCAGCCCCGCGGGATCCGCCGAGGGCTACACCTTC
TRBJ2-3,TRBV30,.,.,CAWGGSTDTQYF,TGTGCCTGGGGTGGGAGCACAGATACGCAGTATTTT
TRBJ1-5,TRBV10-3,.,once,CAISEGTSPNQPQHF,TGTGCCATCAGTGAAGGCACCTCCCCTAATCAGCCCCAGCATTTT
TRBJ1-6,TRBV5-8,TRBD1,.,CASSLEGGTGVSPLHF,TGTGCCAGCAGCTTGGAAGGGGGGACAGGGGTTTCACCCCTCCACTTT
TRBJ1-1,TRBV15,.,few,CATSTTRTGNTEAFF,TGTGCCACCAGCACCACGCGGACCGGTAACACTGAAGCTTTCTTT
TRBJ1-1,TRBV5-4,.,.,CASSPSWGSNTEAFF,TGTGCCAGCAGCCCCAGTTGGGGATCGAACACTGAAGCTTTCTTT
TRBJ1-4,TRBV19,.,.,CASQPNAGKLFF,TGTGCCAGCCAACCCAATGCTGGAAAACTGTTTTTT
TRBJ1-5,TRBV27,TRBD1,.,CASSRAGPGGHQPQHF,TGTGCCAGCAGCCGAGCCGGGCCAGGGGGCCATCAGCCCCAGCATTTT
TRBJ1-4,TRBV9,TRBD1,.,CASSVGQGNEKLFF,TGTGCCAGCAGCGTAGGACAGGGGAATGAAAAACTGTTTTTT
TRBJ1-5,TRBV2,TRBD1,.,CASSARGRDSYSNQPQHF,TGTGCCAGCAGTGCGCGAGGCCGGGACAGCTATAGCAATCAGCCCCAGCATTTT
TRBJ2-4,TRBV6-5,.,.,CASSSLGTQYF,TGTGCCAGCAGCTCCCTCGGCACTCAGTACTTC
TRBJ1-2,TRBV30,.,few,CAWSVRPDNYGYTF,TGTGCCTGGAGTGTACGCCCGGACAACTATGGCTACACCTTC
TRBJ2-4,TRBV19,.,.,CASRVGHIQYF,TGTGCCAGTAGGGTAGGGCACATTCAGTACTTC
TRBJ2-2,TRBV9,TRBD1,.,CASSARIGTGGLSAGELFF,TGTGCCAGCAGCGCCCGAATTGGGACAGGGGGCTTATCTGCCGGGGAGCTGTTTTTT
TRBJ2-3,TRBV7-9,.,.,CASSLDRADTQYF,TGTGCCAGCAGCTTAGACCGTGCGGATACGCAGTATTTT
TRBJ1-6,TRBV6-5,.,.,CASSESLSYNSPLHF,TGTGCCAGCAGCGAGAGCCTCTCCTATAATTCACCCCTCCACTTT
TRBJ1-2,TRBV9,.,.,CASSVGEANYGYTF,TGTGCCAGCAGCGTAGGGGAAGCCAACTATGGCTACACCTTC
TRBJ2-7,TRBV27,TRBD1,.,CASSFGQGIYEQYF,TGTGCCAGCAGTTTCGGACAGGGCATATACGAGCAGTACTTC
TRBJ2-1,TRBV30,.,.,CASLRGDSHNEQFF,TGTGCCTCCTTAAGGGGGGACTCCCACAATGAGCAGTTCTTC
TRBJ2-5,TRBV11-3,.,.,CASSLDPGPRETQYF,TGTGCCAGCAGCTTAGACCCAGGACCTCGGGAGACCCAGTACTTC
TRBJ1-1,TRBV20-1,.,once,CSAPLNTEAFF,TGCAGTGCTCCCTTGAACACTGAAGCTTTCTTT
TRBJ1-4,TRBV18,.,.,CASSRDRPVGELFF,TGTGCCAGCTCCCGCGACAGACCGGTCGGGGAACTGTTTTTT
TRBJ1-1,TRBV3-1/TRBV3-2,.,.,CASSPRSDRNTEAFF,TGTGCCAGCAGCCCCCGCTCCGATAGGAACACTGAAGCTTTCTTT
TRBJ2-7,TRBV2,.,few,CASSKTGYEQYF,TGTGCCAGCAGTAAAACAGGCTACGAGCAGTACTTC
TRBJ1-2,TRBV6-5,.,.,CASSYSGDTINYGYTF,TGTGCCAGCAGTTACTCGGGGGACACCATAAACTATGGCTACACCTTC
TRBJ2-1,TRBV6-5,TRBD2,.,CASSYSGGGSYNEQFF,TGTGCCAGCAGTTACTCAGGCGGGGGCTCCTACAATGAGCAGTTCTTC
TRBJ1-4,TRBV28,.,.,CASSGDERTNEKLFF,TGTGCCAGCTCAGGGGACGAAAGAACTAATGAAAAACTGTTTTTT
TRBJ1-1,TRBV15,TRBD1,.,CATSGGDRDTEAFF,TGTGCCACCAGCGGGGGGGACAGAGACACTGAAGCTTTCTTT
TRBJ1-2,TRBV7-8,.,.,CASSPGQSYGYTF,TGTGCCAGCAGCCCGGGACAAAGCTATGGCTACACCTTC
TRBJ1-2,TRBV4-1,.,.,CASSLGVSYTF,TGCGCCAGCAGCCTAGGAGTTAGCTACACCTTC
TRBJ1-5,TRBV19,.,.,CASSPGVLGMPQHF,TGTGCCAGTAGTCCGGGGGTGTTAGGAATGCCCCAGCATTTT
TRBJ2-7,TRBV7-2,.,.,CASSLEWRGFYEQYF,TGTGCCAGCAGCTTAGAGTGGAGGGGCTTCTACGAGCAGTACTTC
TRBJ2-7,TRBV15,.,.,CATSRDPSYEQYF,TGTGCCACCAGCAGAGATCCCTCCTACGAGCAGTACTTC
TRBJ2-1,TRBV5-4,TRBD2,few,CACDWGGYNEQFF,TGTGCCTGTGACTGGGGGGGATACAATGAGCAGTTCTTC
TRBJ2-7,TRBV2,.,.,CASSGREGGYEQYF,TGTGCCAGCAGTGGACGGGAAGGAGGCTACGAGCAGTACTTC
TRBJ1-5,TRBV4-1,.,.,CASSQKGDQPQHF,TGCGCCAGCAGCCAAAAGGGTGACCAGCCCCAGCATTTT
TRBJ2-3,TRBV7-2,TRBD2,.,CASSLTSGGPGQYF,TGTGCCAGCAGCTTAACTAGCGGGGGGCCGGGGCAGTATTTT
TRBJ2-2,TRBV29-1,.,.,CSVDLGGVGTGELFF,TGCAGCGTTGATTTAGGGGGGGTCGGCACCGGGGAGCTGTTTTTT
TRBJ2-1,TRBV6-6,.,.,CASSRGPNNEQFF,TGTGCCAGCAGTCGGGGACCAAACAATGAACAGTTCTTC
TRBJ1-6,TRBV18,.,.,CASSPPRGSPLHF,TGTGCCAGCTCACCACCGCGGGGGTCACCCCTCCACTTT
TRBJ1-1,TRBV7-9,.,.,CASSLTGGNTEAFF,TGTGCCAGCAGCTTAACGGGGGGGAACACTGAAGCTTTCTTT
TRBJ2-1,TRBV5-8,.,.,CASSWGVSYNEQFF,TGTGCCAGCAGCTGGGGGGTCTCCTACAATGAGCAGTTCTTC
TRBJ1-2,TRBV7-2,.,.,CASRTRASDGYTF,TGTGCCAGCAGGACCCGGGCGTCGGATGGCTACACCTTC
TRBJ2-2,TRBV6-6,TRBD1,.,CASSPGTGGWTGELFF,TGTGCCAGCAGTCCCGGGACAGGGGGCTGGACCGGGGAGCTGTTTTTT